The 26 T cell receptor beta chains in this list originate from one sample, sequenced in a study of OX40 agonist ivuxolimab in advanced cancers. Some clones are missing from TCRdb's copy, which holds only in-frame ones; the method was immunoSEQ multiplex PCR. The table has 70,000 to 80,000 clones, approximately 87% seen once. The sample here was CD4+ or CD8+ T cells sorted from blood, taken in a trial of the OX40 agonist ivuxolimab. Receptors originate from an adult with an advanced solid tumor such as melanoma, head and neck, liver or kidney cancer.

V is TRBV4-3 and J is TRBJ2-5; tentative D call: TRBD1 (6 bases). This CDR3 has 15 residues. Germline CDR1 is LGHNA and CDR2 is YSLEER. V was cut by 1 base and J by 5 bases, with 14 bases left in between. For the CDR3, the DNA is TGCGCCAGCAGCCAAGGCTACCACCAGGGGGAGACCCAGTACTTC. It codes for CASSQGYHQGETQYF.

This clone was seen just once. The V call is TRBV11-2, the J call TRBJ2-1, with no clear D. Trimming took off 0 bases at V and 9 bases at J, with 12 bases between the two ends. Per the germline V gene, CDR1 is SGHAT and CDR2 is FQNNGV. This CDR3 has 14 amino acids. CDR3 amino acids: CASSLEVARREQFF. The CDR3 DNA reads TGTGCCAGCAGCTTAGAGGTAGCTAGGCGTGAGCAGTTCTTC.

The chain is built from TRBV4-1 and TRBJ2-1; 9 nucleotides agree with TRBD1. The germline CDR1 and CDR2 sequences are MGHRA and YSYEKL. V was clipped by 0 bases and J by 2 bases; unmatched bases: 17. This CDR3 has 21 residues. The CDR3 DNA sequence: TGCGCCAGCAGCCAAGATAGGAGCACAGGGGGCCGACTCTCCCCCTACAATGAGCAGTTCTTC. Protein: CASSQDRSTGGRLSPYNEQFF.

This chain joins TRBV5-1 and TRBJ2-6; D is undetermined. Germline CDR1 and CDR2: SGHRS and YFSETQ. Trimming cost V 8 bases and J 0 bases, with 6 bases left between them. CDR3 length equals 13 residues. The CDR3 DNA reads TGCGCCAGTCAAAGCTCTGGGGCCAACGTCCTGACTTTC. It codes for CASQSSGANVLTF.

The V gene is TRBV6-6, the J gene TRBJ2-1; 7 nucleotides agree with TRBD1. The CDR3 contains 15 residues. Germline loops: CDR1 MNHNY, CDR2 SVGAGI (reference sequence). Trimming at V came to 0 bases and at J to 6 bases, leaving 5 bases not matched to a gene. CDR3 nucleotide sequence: TGTGCCAGCAGTTACTCTGGGACAGAAATCAATGAGCAGTTCTTC. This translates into CASSYSGTEINEQFF.

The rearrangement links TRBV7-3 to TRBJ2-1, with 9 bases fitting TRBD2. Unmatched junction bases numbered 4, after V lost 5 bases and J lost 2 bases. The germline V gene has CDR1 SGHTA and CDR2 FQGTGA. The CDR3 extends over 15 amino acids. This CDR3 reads CASSPTSGAYNEQFF. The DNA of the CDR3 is TGTGCCAGCAGCCCGACTAGCGGAGCCTACAATGAGCAGTTCTTC.

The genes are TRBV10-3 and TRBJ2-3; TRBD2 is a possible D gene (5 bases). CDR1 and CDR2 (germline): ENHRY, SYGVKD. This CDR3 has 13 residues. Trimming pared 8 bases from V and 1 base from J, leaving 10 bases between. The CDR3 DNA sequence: TGTGCCATCGGGCCGAGGGGCACAGATACGCAGTATTTT. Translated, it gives CAIGPRGTDTQYF.

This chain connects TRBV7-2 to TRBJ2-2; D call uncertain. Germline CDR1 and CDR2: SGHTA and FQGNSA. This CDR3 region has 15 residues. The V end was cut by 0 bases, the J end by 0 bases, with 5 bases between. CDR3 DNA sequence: TGTGCCAGCAGCTTAGCGGGCACGAACACCGGGGAGCTGTTTTTT. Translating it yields CASSLAGTNTGELFF.

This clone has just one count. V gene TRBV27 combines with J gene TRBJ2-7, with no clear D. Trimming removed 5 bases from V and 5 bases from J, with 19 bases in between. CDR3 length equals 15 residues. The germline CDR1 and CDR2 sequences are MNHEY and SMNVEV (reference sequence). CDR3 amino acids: CASSPRVSQLNEQYF. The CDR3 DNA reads TGTGCCAGCAGTCCTAGGGTCTCTCAGTTGAACGAGCAGTACTTC.

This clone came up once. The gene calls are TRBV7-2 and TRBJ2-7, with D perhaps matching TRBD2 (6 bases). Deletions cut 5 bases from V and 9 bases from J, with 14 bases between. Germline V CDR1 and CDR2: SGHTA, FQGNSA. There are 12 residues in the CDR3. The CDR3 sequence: CASSGAGFGQYF. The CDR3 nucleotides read TGTGCCAGCAGCGGGGCGGGGTTCGGGCAGTACTTC.

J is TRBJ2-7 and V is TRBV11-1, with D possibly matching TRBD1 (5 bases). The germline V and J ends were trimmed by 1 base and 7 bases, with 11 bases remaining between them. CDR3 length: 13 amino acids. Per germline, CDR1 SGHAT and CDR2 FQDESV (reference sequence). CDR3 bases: TGTGCCAGCAGCTTAGACAGGCATCGGGAGCAGTACTTC. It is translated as CASSLDRHREQYF.

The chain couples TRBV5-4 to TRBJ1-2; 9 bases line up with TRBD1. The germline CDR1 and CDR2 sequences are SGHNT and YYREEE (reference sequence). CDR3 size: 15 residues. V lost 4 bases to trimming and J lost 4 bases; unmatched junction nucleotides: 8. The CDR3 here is CASSGGQGALYGYTF. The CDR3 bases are TGTGCCAGCAGCGGGGGACAGGGTGCCCTCTATGGCTACACCTTC. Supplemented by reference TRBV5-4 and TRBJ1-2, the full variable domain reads ETGVTQSPTHLIKTRGQQVTLRCSSQSGHNTVSWYQQALGQGPQFIFQYYREEENGRGNFPPRFSGLQFPNYSSELNVNALELDDSALYLCASSGGQGALYGYTFGSGTRLTVV.

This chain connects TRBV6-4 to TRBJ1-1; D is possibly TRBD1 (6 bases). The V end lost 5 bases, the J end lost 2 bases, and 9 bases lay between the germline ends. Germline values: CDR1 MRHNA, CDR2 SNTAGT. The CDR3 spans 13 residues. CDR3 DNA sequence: TGTGCCAGCAGTAGGACAGCTAACACTGAAGCTTTCTTT. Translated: CASSRTANTEAFF.

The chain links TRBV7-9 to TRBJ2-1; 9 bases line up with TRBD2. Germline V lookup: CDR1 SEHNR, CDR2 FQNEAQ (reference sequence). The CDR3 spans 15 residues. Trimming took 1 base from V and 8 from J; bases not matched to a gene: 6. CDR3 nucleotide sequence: TGTGCCAGCAGCTTAGAGGGGGTAGCGGGAGATGAGCAGTTCTTC. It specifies CASSLEGVAGDEQFF. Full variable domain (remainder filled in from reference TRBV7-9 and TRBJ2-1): DTGVSQNPRHKITKRGQNVTFRCDPISEHNRLYWYRQTLGQGPEFLTYFQNEAQLEKSRLLSDRFSAERPKGSFSTLEIQRTEQGDSAMYLCASSLEGVAGDEQFFGPGTRLTVL.

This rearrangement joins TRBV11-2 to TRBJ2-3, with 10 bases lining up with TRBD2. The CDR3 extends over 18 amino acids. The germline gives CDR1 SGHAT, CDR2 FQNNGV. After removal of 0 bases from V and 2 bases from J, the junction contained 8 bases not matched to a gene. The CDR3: CASSLDPGSGRPTDTQYF. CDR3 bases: TGTGCCAGCAGCTTAGATCCGGGTAGCGGGAGGCCCACAGATACGCAGTATTTT.

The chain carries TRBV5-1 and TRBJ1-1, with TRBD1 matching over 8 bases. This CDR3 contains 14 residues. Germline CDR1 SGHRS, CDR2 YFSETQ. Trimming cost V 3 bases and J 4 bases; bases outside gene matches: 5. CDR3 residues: CASSSDRVGTEAFF. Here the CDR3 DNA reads TGCGCCAGCAGCTCGGACAGGGTTGGCACTGAAGCTTTCTTT.

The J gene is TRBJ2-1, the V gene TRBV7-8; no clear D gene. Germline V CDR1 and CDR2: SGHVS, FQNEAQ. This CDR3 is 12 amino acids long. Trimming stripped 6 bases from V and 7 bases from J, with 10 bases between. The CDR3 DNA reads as TGTGCCAGCAGTCATAACGGGAATGAGCAGTTCTTC. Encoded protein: CASSHNGNEQFF.

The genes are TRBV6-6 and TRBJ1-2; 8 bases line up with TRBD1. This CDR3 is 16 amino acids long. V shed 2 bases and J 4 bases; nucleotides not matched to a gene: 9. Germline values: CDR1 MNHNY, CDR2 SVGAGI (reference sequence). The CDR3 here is CASSYKAGGAFYGYTF. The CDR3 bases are TGTGCCAGCAGTTACAAAGCAGGGGGCGCGTTCTATGGCTACACCTTC.

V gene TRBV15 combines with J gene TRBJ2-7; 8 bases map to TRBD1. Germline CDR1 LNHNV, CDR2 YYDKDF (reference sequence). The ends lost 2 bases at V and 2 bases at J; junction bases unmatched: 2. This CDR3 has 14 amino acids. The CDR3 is CATSRRTGPYEQYF. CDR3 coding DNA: TGTGCCACCAGCAGAAGGACAGGGCCCTACGAGCAGTACTTC.

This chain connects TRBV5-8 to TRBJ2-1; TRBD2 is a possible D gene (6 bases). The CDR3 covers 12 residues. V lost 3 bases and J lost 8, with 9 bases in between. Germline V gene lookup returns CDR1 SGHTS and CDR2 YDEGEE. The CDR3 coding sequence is TGTGCCAGCAGCTCCTGGGACTATGAGCAGTTCTTC. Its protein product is CASSSWDYEQFF.

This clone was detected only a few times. For the CDR3, the DNA is TGTGCCAGCAGTGGACAGGCCTATCAGCCCCAGCATTTT. Translated, it gives CASSGQAYQPQHF. This chain uses TRBV2 with TRBJ1-5; D is perhaps TRBD1 (6 bases). CDR3 length: 13 amino acids. CDR1 is SNHLY and CDR2 is FYNNEI in the germline V gene. V lost 4 bases, J lost 5 bases, and 9 bases lay in between.

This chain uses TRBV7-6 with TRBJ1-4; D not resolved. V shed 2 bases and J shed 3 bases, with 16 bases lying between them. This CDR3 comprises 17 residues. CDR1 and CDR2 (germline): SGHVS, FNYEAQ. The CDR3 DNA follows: TGTGCCAGCAGCTTACGCGGGATACTCGGGGCTAATGAAAAACTGTTTTTT. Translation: CASSLRGILGANEKLFF.

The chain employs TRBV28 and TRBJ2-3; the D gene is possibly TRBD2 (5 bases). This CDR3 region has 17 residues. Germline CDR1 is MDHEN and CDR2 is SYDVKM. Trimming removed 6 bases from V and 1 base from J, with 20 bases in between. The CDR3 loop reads CASRNDKSGAGTDTQYF. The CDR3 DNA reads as TGTGCCAGCAGAAATGATAAAAGCGGTGCTGGCACAGATACGCAGTATTTT.

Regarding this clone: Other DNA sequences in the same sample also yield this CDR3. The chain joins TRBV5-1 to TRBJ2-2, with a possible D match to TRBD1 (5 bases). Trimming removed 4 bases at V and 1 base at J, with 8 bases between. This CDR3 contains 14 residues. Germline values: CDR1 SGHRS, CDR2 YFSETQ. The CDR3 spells CASSGDRNTGELFF. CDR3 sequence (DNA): TGCGCCAGCAGCGGAGACAGGAACACCGGGGAGCTGTTTTTT.

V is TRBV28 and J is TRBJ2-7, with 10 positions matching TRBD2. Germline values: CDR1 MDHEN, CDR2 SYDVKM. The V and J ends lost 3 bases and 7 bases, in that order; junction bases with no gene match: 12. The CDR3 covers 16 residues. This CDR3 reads CASSLLPAGGPREQYF. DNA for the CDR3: TGTGCCAGCAGTTTGCTCCCAGCGGGAGGGCCGCGAGAGCAGTACTTC.

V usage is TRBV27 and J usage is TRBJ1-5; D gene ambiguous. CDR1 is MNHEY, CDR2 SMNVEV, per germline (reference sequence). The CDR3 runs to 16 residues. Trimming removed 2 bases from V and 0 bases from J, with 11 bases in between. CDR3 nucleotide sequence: TGTGCCAGCAGTTTAGAAGGCATGAATAGCAATCAGCCCCAGCATTTT. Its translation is CASSLEGMNSNQPQHF.